The T cell receptor beta chain described here comes from a study of blood T cell dynamics during melanoma immunotherapy. About the research overall: First-line therapy was either pembrolizumab or nivolumab with ipilimumab for metastatic melanoma.

There are 14 residues in the CDR3. The V gene end was trimmed by 1 base and the J gene end by 9 bases; junction bases not matched to a gene: 6. Germline V gene lookup returns CDR1 LGHNA and CDR2 YNFKEQ. The assay was immunoSEQ multiplex PCR, and TCRdb's table has in-frame clones only and misses some. The profile shows roughly 6,900 clones, around 80% of them singletons. Broader study findings: Unlike progressors, later disease-control patients had W3 repertoires gaining clonality or diversity. Clones driving repertoire changes may be melanoma-specific or general immune activation.

Regarding time point: pre-treatment baseline. No patient had earlier systemic cancer treatment, concurrent immunosuppressants, or another active cancer. In the case of this clone: Its specificity is not known.

V gene TRBV4-2 combines with J gene TRBJ1-2; 9 nucleotides align to TRBD1. This TCR was sampled from a human donor with melanoma. The input for sequencing was blood, taken from a patient treated with checkpoint blockade. The CDR3 sequence is CASSQGGTGNRYTF. CDR3 in DNA: TGTGCCAGCAGCCAAGGGGGGACAGGGAATCGCTACACCTTC.